This T cell receptor (beta chain) was documented in a study of response to subunit inactivated influenza vaccine. Study-level results: Seasonal influenza vaccination, on each occasion, was suggested by the authors to recruit few new T cells.

This CDR3 has 17 residues. Between the trimmed V and J ends, which lost 0 bases and 0 bases, there was a span of 15 bases. Germline V lookup: CDR1 DFQATT, CDR2 SNEGSKA (reference sequence). With respect to this clonotype: What it binds is unknown.

TCRdb recomputed calls from the RT-PCR reads with MiXCR, one row per CDR3 protein. The sample shows approximately 250,000 distinct CDR3 sequences, more than 10% of them seen only once. J is TRBJ2-1 and V is TRBV20-1, with D possibly matching TRBD2 (5 bases). The source was non-naive T cells sorted from PBMCs, collected 14 days before vaccination. The receptor comes from a man between 45 and 60 years old who received an inactivated influenza vaccine. The CDR3 sequence is CSARDLAGMSSYNEQFF. In DNA, the CDR3 is TGCAGTGCTAGAGATCTAGCCGGCATGAGCTCCTACAATGAGCAGTTCTTC.